This TCR beta chain was identified in a study of T cells and copy number aberrations in small-cell lung cancer. Produced via immunoSEQ multiplex PCR; TCRdb's table is partial and in-frame only. This table holds some 1,000 clones, roughly 94% found once. Study findings and constraints: Compared with adjacent lung tissue, tumors had lower T-cell richness and clonality and non-significantly lower density. The tissue was entirely formalin-fixed and paraffin-embedded, which is known to produce sequencing artifacts. Tumor regions shared few clones; roughly 79.9-98% were region-restricted.

There are 16 residues in the CDR3. With V trimmed by 4 bases and J by 8 bases, 12 bases remained unmatched. The germline V gene encodes CDR1 MDHEN and CDR2 SYDVKM. A grid approach was used to sample three regions from each formalin-fixed paraffin-embedded tumor block. Note on this clone: Antigen specificity is unknown.

The origin of this receptor is a woman in her 50s with small cell lung cancer. The chain employs TRBV28 and TRBJ1-5, with 9 bases aligning to TRBD1. The material sequenced was tumor tissue. In DNA form, the CDR3 reads TGTGCCAGCAGTTCCTATGGGAGGACAGGGGATGAGCCCCAGCATTTT. Translated, it gives CASSSYGRTGDEPQHF.